The present TCR beta chain was sequenced within a study of a mutant IDH1 vaccine in newly diagnosed glioma. Specified time point: week 47, end of study. Each dose delivered 300 ug of mutant IDH1 20-mer peptide subcutaneously with imiquimod. At weeks 1, 3, 5, 7, 11, 15, 19 and 23, patients received a vaccination, eight in all. Using immunoSEQ multiplex PCR, the repertoire was profiled, and TCRdb retains in-frame clones only, with some absent. The sample has tens of thousands of clones, less than 85% seen once. Remarks on this clone: The antigen is unknown.

This specimen was PBMCs, taken from a glioma patient whose treatment included an IDH1 peptide vaccine. This TCR came from a man aged 18-30 years with glioma. Some clones in this sample may be carry-over from other donors' samples.

DNA for the CDR3: TGTGCCAGCACCATCGGTAGGATTGAAGCTTTCTTT. Its protein is CASTIGRIEAFF. The chain is built from TRBV7-9 and TRBJ1-1; D is uncertain. The CDR3 loop spans 12 amino acids. CDR1 SEHNR and CDR2 FQNEAQ come from the germline V gene (reference sequence). V lost 7 bases and J lost 7, with 13 bases in between.